Listed here is a single T cell receptor (beta chain). Its cognate antigen is unknown. This sample was included in a study of cytomegalovirus exposure and HLA in healthy donors. Study results and caveats: Trimming of TCR beta V- and J-genes showed a link, identified in a later analysis, to a missense DCLRE1C variant. Both high specificity and high sensitivity reportedly marked the classifier's diagnosis of cytomegalovirus status.

PCR employed 60 Vbeta and 13 Jbeta primers. Some clones are missing from TCRdb's copy, which holds only in-frame ones; the method was immunoSEQ multiplex PCR. The specimen's table records about 200,000 clones. Losses at the gene ends were 1 base for V and 7 bases for J; bases not matched to a gene: 8. Per the germline V gene, CDR1 is SGHTA and CDR2 is FQGNSA. This CDR3 is 15 amino acids long. Sequencing was carried out using PBMCs. The V call is TRBV7-2, the J call TRBJ1-2; TRBD1 matches 8 bases. This TCR derives from a boy younger than 18 in good health and CMV-seronegative. The CDR3 DNA reads TGTGCCAGCAGCTTAGGGGACAGGCGTGGATCTGGCTACACCTTC. Encoded protein: CASSLGDRRGSGYTF.